This is a list of T cell receptor beta chains from one sample in a study of shared clonotypes between healthy human individuals. Generated by immunoSEQ multiplex PCR, the TCRdb table keeps only in-frame clones and is missing some. The sample lists some 800,000 clones, almost 95% occurring once. Material for sequencing was naive CD8+ T cells sorted from blood. The receptors were gathered from a man aged 25 to 40 in good health. Each CDR3 is given with its conserved first and last residue.

TRBJ1-4	TRBV11-2	CASSPSGDLGEKLFF
TRBJ1-3	TRBV21-1	CASSNTGGGRNTIYF
TRBJ1-5	TRBV7-2	CASSVGQGLQQPQHF
TRBJ2-7	TRBV28	CASSLTAGTGTYEQYF
TRBJ2-5	TRBV11-3	CASSQGESAIAETQYF
TRBJ2-5	TRBV7-9	CASSLTSGVLKETQYF
TRBJ2-7	TRBV10-2	CASSETGGPYEQYF
TRBJ2-7	TRBV6-1	CASSSRDTYEQYF
TRBJ2-7	TRBV28	CASSPRLASYEQYF
TRBJ2-1	TRBV7-2	CASSLDLGKNNEQFF
TRBJ1-2	TRBV2	CASSERGTGHNYGYTF
TRBJ2-7	TRBV5-1	CASSPGRSSYEQYF
TRBJ2-2	TRBV2	CASNLAGAGGELFF
TRBJ1-5	TRBV21-1	CASSKPRLERGQPQHF
TRBJ1-2	TRBV9	CASRGLGRMDYGYTF
TRBJ1-5	TRBV19	CASKGGADSNQPQHF
TRBJ2-2	TRBV21-1	CASSKGLQRETGYTGELFF
TRBJ2-7	TRBV28	CASSSGLAGSPYEQYF
TRBJ1-4	TRBV30	CAWSYGQTNEKLFF
TRBJ2-7	TRBV7-2	CASSFSRSPGEQYF
TRBJ2-7	TRBV5-1	CASRRTGTYEQYF
TRBJ1-2	TRBV4-1	CASSQDREVTNYGYTF
TRBJ2-2	TRBV9	CASSDMVAGPNTGELFF
TRBJ2-7	TRBV4-1	CASSQVGQLPLYEQYF